These 31 T cell receptor beta chains came from one sample sequenced in a study of OX40 agonist ivuxolimab in advanced cancers. Libraries were prepared by immunoSEQ multiplex PCR; TCRdb keeps only in-frame clonotypes and omits some of them. Of 39,000 or so clones in the sample, more than 75% are singletons; the top ten hold 35% to 40%. Source: CD4+ or CD8+ T cells sorted from blood, taken in a trial of the OX40 agonist ivuxolimab. The receptors were sampled from an adult with an advanced solid tumor such as melanoma, head and neck, liver or kidney cancer.

The V and J genes are TRBV2 and TRBJ2-7, with 15 bases aligning to TRBD2. The CDR3 extends over 15 amino acids. Germline CDR1 is SNHLY and CDR2 is FYNNEI. The ends lost 6 bases at V and 5 bases at J; junction bases unmatched: 5. The CDR3 protein is CASSRGLAGGNEQYF. CDR3 coding DNA: TGTGCCAGCAGCCGTGGACTAGCGGGGGGGAACGAGCAGTACTTC.

V usage is TRBV10-2 and J usage is TRBJ2-5; 7 positions match TRBD1. The end of the DNA fits TRBJ2-7 better, so the J call may be wrong. Germline CDR1 and CDR2: WSHSY and SAAADI. The CDR3 has 13 residues. CDR3 in amino acids: CASESQTGYEQYF. The CDR3 bases are TGCGCCAGCGAATCCCAGACAGGGTACGAGCAGTACTTC.

V and J are TRBV6-6 and TRBJ1-3, with D possibly TRBD1 on 5 matching bases. This CDR3 contains 15 residues. The germline gives CDR1 MNHNY, CDR2 SVGAGI (reference sequence). V was shortened by 2 bases and J by 4 bases, with 12 bases between the two germline ends. The CDR3 region is CASSYGAGTGNTIYF. CDR3 nucleotide sequence: TGTGCCAGCAGTTACGGTGCAGGGACCGGAAACACCATATATTTT.

The genes are TRBV7-3 and TRBJ1-2; a weak D match, TRBD1 (5 bases). This CDR3 contains 14 residues. V dropped 5 bases and J dropped 8 bases, with 18 bases sitting between them. Germline CDR1 reads SGHTA; CDR2 reads FQGTGA. In nucleotides, the CDR3 is TGTGCCAGCAGCGGGGACCATTCAGGAAAGGGCTACACCTTC. It translates to CASSGDHSGKGYTF.

The J gene is TRBJ1-3, the V gene TRBV2; D is unclear. The length of the CDR3 is 12 residues. Germline V gene sequence: CDR1 SNHLY, CDR2 FYNNEI. V shed 6 bases and J shed 4 bases, with 7 bases lying between them. CDR3 loop: CASRVTGNTIYF. The CDR3 nucleotides are TGTGCCAGCAGAGTAACAGGAAACACCATATATTTT. The full variable domain, its missing parts supplied by reference TRBV2 and TRBJ1-3, is EPEVTQTPSHQVTQMGQEVILRCVPISNHLYFYWYRQILGQKVEFLVSFYNNEISEKSEIFDDQFSVERPDGSNFTLKIRSTKLEDSAMYFCASRVTGNTIYFGEGSWLTVV.

The chain uses TRBV29-1 and TRBJ2-7; TRBD2 is a possible D gene (7 bases). The assigned J gene may be wrong: the sequence end matches TRBJ2-5 better. CDR3 length: 14 residues. The germline V gene encodes CDR1 SQVTM and CDR2 ANQGSEA. CDR3 sequence reads: CSVQQGGGWETQYF. Here the CDR3 DNA reads TGCAGCGTTCAACAGGGAGGGGGTTGGGAGACCCAGTACTTC.

In this sample, this clone turned up a few times. The gene calls are TRBV12-5 and TRBJ2-3, with 16 nucleotides matching TRBD2. V lost 5 bases, J lost 5 bases, and 4 bases stayed unmatched. CDR3 length: 16 amino acids. CDR1 LGHNT and CDR2 FRNRAP come from the germline V gene. The CDR3 here is CASGIGTSGGEDTQYF. The CDR3 DNA reads TGTGCTAGTGGTATAGGGACTAGCGGGGGGGAAGATACGCAGTATTTT.

The genes are TRBV5-1 and TRBJ2-5, with 7 bases identical to TRBD2. CDR1 is SGHRS, CDR2 YFSETQ, per germline. This CDR3 comprises 17 residues. The junction had 17 bases not matched to a gene; V was cut back by 4 bases and J by 5 bases. CDR3 in amino acids: CASSPATSAALGETQYF. As DNA, the CDR3 is TGCGCCAGCAGCCCCGCCACTAGCGCAGCCCTGGGCGAGACCCAGTACTTC.

The chain combines TRBV5-1 with TRBJ2-3; D is unclear. There are 11 residues in the CDR3. Per germline, CDR1 SGHRS and CDR2 YFSETQ. Trimming pared 0 bases from V and 14 bases from J, leaving 10 bases between. CDR3 amino acids: CASSLGIAVYF. The CDR3 nucleotides are TGCGCCAGCAGCTTGGGTATCGCGGTGTATTTT.

The chain is built from TRBV9 and TRBJ2-1; 14 bases fit TRBD2. Germline-derived CDR1 and CDR2 are SGDLS and YYNGEE. This CDR3 region has 17 residues. The V segment lost 4 bases and the J segment 7 bases; nucleotides outside the gene matches: 10. CDR3 sequence (DNA): TGTGCCAGCAGCCCAGAGATGGGGACTAGCGGGGGAAATGAGCAGTTCTTC. Translated: CASSPEMGTSGGNEQFF.

The chain links TRBV7-9 to TRBJ1-1; D is undetermined. CDR3 length: 15 amino acids. Germline lookup yields CDR1 SEHNR and CDR2 FQNEAQ (reference sequence). Trimming removed 5 bases from V and 2 bases from J, with 15 bases in between. The CDR3 protein is CASSKTSDGNTEAFF. CDR3 sequence (DNA): TGTGCCAGCAGCAAGACATCGGACGGAAACACTGAAGCTTTCTTT. Full variable domain (remainder filled in from reference TRBV7-9 and TRBJ1-1): DTGVSQNPRHKITKRGQNVTFRCDPISEHNRLYWYRQTLGQGPEFLTYFQNEAQLEKSRLLSDRFSAERPKGSFSTLEIQRTEQGDSAMYLCASSKTSDGNTEAFFGQGTRLTVV.

The rearrangement uses TRBV7-3 and TRBJ2-2, with 8 bases aligning to TRBD1. V shed 4 bases, J shed 4 bases, and the junction held 8 bases outside the gene matches. Germline V CDR1 and CDR2: SGHTA, FQGTGA. The CDR3 is 16 residues long. CDR3 sequence: CASSSGQGGGTGELFF. The DNA for the CDR3 is TGTGCCAGCAGCTCCGGACAGGGTGGGGGCACCGGGGAGCTGTTTTTT.

The chain couples TRBV7-8 to TRBJ2-5, with D possibly being TRBD2 (5 bases). The end of the DNA fits TRBJ2-7 better, so the J call may be wrong. This CDR3 is 13 amino acids long. Germline V gene data show CDR1 as SGHVS and CDR2 as FQNEAQ. The CDR3 DNA reads as TGTGCCAGCAGCTCTCTAGCCGACTACGAGCAGTACTTC. Translating it yields CASSSLADYEQYF.

V and J are TRBV6-6 and TRBJ2-2; D not certain. Germline CDR1 and CDR2: MNHNY and SVGAGI (reference sequence). The CDR3 consists of 15 residues. V shed 10 bases and J shed 0 bases, with 15 bases lying between them. The CDR3 coding sequence is TGTGCCATCGGATCGGACGTCGCGAACACCGGGGAGCTGTTTTTT. Its translation is CAIGSDVANTGELFF.

The chain employs TRBV6-1 and TRBJ1-1; unclear D gene. V lost 5 bases, J lost 2 bases, and 9 bases lay in between. The germline V gene encodes CDR1 MNHNS and CDR2 SASEGT. The CDR3 contains 13 residues. This chain's CDR3 is CASSTDINTEAFF. The DNA of the CDR3 is TGTGCCAGCAGTACCGACATTAACACTGAAGCTTTCTTT.

The chain joins TRBV6-1 to TRBJ2-2; the match to TRBD1 covers 9 bases. Germline V lookup: CDR1 MNHNS, CDR2 SASEGT. The J segment lost 6 bases and the V segment lost 0 bases, leaving 8 bases of the junction unmatched. CDR3 size: 17 residues. This chain's CDR3 is CASSEALSDRGSGELFF. The CDR3 DNA reads as TGTGCCAGCAGTGAAGCGCTTTCGGACAGGGGATCCGGGGAGCTGTTTTTT.

The chain carries TRBV11-2 and TRBJ1-4, with D hard to call. The germline CDR1 and CDR2 sequences are SGHAT and FQNNGV. The ends were cut back, 1 base at V and 7 bases at J, with 10 bases in the middle. The CDR3 consists of 14 residues. CDR3 protein: CASSLALNGEKLFF. The CDR3 DNA reads as TGTGCCAGCAGCTTAGCTCTGAACGGTGAAAAACTGTTTTTT.

V usage is TRBV19 and J usage is TRBJ2-3; D is ambiguous. The germline CDR1 and CDR2 sequences are LNHDA and SQIVND (reference sequence). V shed 4 bases and J shed 0 bases, with 17 bases lying between them. The CDR3 totals 17 residues. As DNA, the CDR3 is TGTGCCAGTAGTACCCTCATCCTGTCTACTAGCACAGATACGCAGTATTTT. It translates to CASSTLILSTSTDTQYF. Filled out from reference TRBV19 and TRBJ2-3, the complete variable domain reads DGGITQSPKYLFRKEGQNVTLSCEQNLNHDAMYWYRQDPGQGLRLIYYSQIVNDFQKGDIAEGYSVSREKKESFPLTVTSAQKNPTAFYLCASSTLILSTSTDTQYFGPGTRLTVL.

The DNA for the CDR3 is TGTGCCAGCAAGGAGACCCAGTACTTC. It codes for CASKETQYF. The V call is TRBV27, the J call TRBJ2-5, with unresolved D. The CDR3 sequence is 9 residues long. The V gene's germline CDR1 is MNHEY and CDR2 SMNVEV (reference sequence). V was cut by 7 bases and J by 5 bases, with 2 bases left in between.

This chain uses TRBV19 with TRBJ1-5; D is perhaps TRBD1 (5 bases). This CDR3 region has 15 residues. In germline, CDR1 is LNHDA, CDR2 SQIVND (reference sequence). The ends were cut back, 5 bases at V and 1 base at J, with 12 bases in the middle. CDR3 sequence reads: CASSQVWGSNQPQHF. The DNA of the CDR3 is TGTGCCAGTAGTCAGGTCTGGGGGAGCAATCAGCCCCAGCATTTT. Drawing the rest from reference TRBV19 and TRBJ1-5, the complete variable domain is DGGITQSPKYLFRKEGQNVTLSCEQNLNHDAMYWYRQDPGQGLRLIYYSQIVNDFQKGDIAEGYSVSREKKESFPLTVTSAQKNPTAFYLCASSQVWGSNQPQHFGDGTRLSIL.

The chain couples TRBV29-1 to TRBJ2-7; 9 bases are a match to TRBD2. CDR1 SQVTM and CDR2 ANQGSEA come from the germline V gene. Trimming at V came to 6 bases and at J to 3 bases, leaving 9 bases not matched to a gene. The CDR3 runs 14 residues. The CDR3 nucleotides read TGCAGCGTGTCTAGCGGGGAGGGGCTCTACGAGCAGTACTTC. Its protein is CSVSSGEGLYEQYF.

Of note for this clone: In this CDR3 the conserved last residue, phenylalanine or tryptophan, is missing, so a read error is likely. The chain has TRBV27 and TRBJ2-7; 8 bases fit TRBD1. The germline V gene has CDR1 MNHEY and CDR2 SMNVEV (reference sequence). V trimming: 5 bases; J trimming: 3 bases; junction bases outside the gene matches: 0. This CDR3 comprises 12 residues. The CDR3 here is CASSGQGYEQYL. In DNA form, the CDR3 reads TGTGCCAGCAGTGGACAGGGCTACGAGCAGTACCTC.

As DNA, the CDR3 is TGTGCCAGGGGAAACTCTGGGGCCAACGTCCTGACTTTC. Encoded protein: CARGNSGANVLTF. The V call is TRBV7-9, the J call TRBJ2-6; D gene unclear. Germline V gene data show CDR1 as SEHNR and CDR2 as FQNEAQ (reference sequence). Trimming removed 9 bases at V and 0 bases at J, with 6 bases between. The CDR3 is 13 amino acids.

V usage is TRBV18 and J usage is TRBJ2-5, with D unclear. The tail of the sequence fits TRBJ2-7 better, so the J call may be wrong. CDR3 length: 11 residues. Germline V gene sequence: CDR1 KGHSH, CDR2 LQKENI. The CDR3 DNA reads as TGTGCCAGCTCACTGGCGGACGAGCAGTACTTC. It specifies CASSLADEQYF.

The rearrangement uses TRBV11-2 and TRBJ1-4; TRBD1 agrees at 8 bases. V trimming: 3 bases; J trimming: 5 bases; junction bases outside the gene matches: 5. The CDR3 loop spans 15 amino acids. Germline assignment: CDR1 SGHAT and CDR2 FQNNGV. The CDR3 here is CASSLRTGRNEKLFF. The CDR3 region has the DNA TGTGCCAGCAGCTTGAGGACAGGGAGGAATGAAAAACTGTTTTTT.

V gene TRBV6-6 combines with J gene TRBJ1-2; 7 nucleotides align to TRBD1. This CDR3 contains 13 residues. Germline CDR1 reads MNHNY; CDR2 reads SVGAGI (reference sequence). The V and J ends lost 7 bases and 3 bases, in that order; junction bases with no gene match: 5. The CDR3 spells CASTPTGDYGYTF. CDR3 nucleotide sequence: TGTGCCAGCACCCCAACAGGGGACTATGGCTACACCTTC.

The chain carries TRBV6-1 and TRBJ1-6; 7 nucleotides match TRBD1. Trimming removed 2 bases from V and 10 bases from J; junction bases left unmatched: 14. Germline CDR1 and CDR2: MNHNS and SASEGT. This CDR3 has 17 amino acids. CDR3 residues: CASSEPSWTGPWSPLHF. CDR3 bases: TGTGCCAGCAGTGAACCGTCATGGACAGGCCCTTGGTCACCCCTCCACTTT.

This clone appeared once. The J gene is TRBJ1-3, the V gene TRBV7-9; D gene ambiguous. The CDR3 is 16 amino acids. Germline V CDR1 and CDR2: SEHNR, FQNEAQ (reference sequence). The V gene lost 3 bases and the J gene lost 3 bases, with 15 bases spanning the gap. This chain's CDR3 is CASSFAGSVFGNTIYF. The CDR3 bases are TGTGCCAGCAGCTTCGCGGGATCAGTATTTGGAAACACCATATATTTT.

V gene TRBV25-1 combines with J gene TRBJ1-2; the D gene is possibly TRBD1 (6 bases). The CDR3 sequence is 13 residues long. From germline, CDR1 is MGHDK and CDR2 SYGVNS. The V end lost 8 bases, the J end lost 5 bases, and 15 bases lay between the germline ends. The CDR3 loop reads CASVKAGEYGYTF. The CDR3 DNA sequence: TGTGCCAGCGTAAAGGCAGGGGAGTATGGCTACACCTTC.

The chain carries TRBV5-1 and TRBJ2-3, with 8 bases that match TRBD2. There are 14 residues in the CDR3. The V and J ends lost 2 bases and 4 bases, in that order; junction bases with no gene match: 3. The V gene's germline CDR1 is SGHRS and CDR2 YFSETQ. The chain's CDR3 is CASSFSGVADTQYF. For the CDR3, the DNA is TGCGCCAGCAGCTTTAGCGGGGTGGCAGATACGCAGTATTTT.

The V gene is TRBV27, the J gene TRBJ2-5, with D possibly being TRBD1 (5 bases). The J call may be faulty, since TRBJ2-7 better matches the DNA end. The CDR3 covers 17 residues. Per the germline V gene, CDR1 is MNHEY and CDR2 is SMNVEV (reference sequence). The CDR3 coding sequence is TGTGCCAGCAGTTTACGGTGGGGTCAGGGTGGATCCTACGAGCAGTACTTC. Translated, it gives CASSLRWGQGGSYEQYF.